The source of this T cell receptor beta chain is a study of T cell repertoires in cytomegalovirus infection (dated by TCRdb to about 2019). Context from the whole study: Alongside well-studied HLA-B-restricted epitopes, the peptide stimulations were aimed at recently identified HLA-C-restricted CMV epitopes, whose presentation resists viral immunomodulation. Because public TCR beta signatures pointed to carriage of CMV infection together with the matching HLA type, the HLA type of each donor mattered for the analysis. Overall study outcomes, separate from this receptor: In both this cohort and an independent roughly 400-donor cohort, the cumulative frequency of public TCR beta family members distinguished carriers of CMV infection plus the relevant HLA type. The ex vivo response was dominated by HLA-C-restricted CMV-specific TCR beta clonotypes, which also provided the single most frequent clonotype in two of eight donors.

The V and J ends are trimmed by 5 bases and 3 bases, leaving 16 bases between them. The CDR3 spans 15 residues, from the cysteine through the phenylalanine. The DNA shown is the 45-base CDR3, in frame from base 1. TCRdb lists the instrument as Illumina HiSeq 1500. The raw public data were reprocessed by TCRdb itself: fastp quality trimming at Q25, MiXCR clonotype calling, in-frame beta chains only. A single entry per CDR3 protein holds the most common genes and DNA from its merged rows. The sample has around 770,000 distinct CDR3 sequences on record, about 29% of them singletons. The biggest ten clones account for over 10% of the sample. The treatment or condition label for this specimen denotes: in vitro stimulation with specific CMV peptide epitopes to enrich CMV-specific T cells. In this sample, this clonotype turned up many times. The specificity of this receptor is unknown. Qualities for individual bases were not recorded, and no much larger clone is one base off.

The rearrangement joined TRBV12-3 or TRBV12-4 to TRBJ1-1; there is no confident call for the D gene. The sequenced sample was cultured CD8+ T cells from PBMCs, obtained from culture after CMV antigen stimulation. This clonotype was sampled from a human donor in good health (CMV status not recorded). Some clones in this sample may be carry-over from other donors' samples. This receptor has the CDR3 CASSPAGVGHTEAFF. In nucleotide form, the sequence is TGTGCCAGCAGTCCAGCCGGGGTCGGGCACACTGAAGCTTTCTTT.